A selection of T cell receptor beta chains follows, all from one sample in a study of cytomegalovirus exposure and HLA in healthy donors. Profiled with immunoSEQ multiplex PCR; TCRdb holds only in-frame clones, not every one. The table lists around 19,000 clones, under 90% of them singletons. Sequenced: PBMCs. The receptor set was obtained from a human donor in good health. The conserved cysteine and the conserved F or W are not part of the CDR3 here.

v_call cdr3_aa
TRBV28 ASSLWETTREQY
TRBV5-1 ASSPGQGHDTEAF
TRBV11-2 ASTGGTVTDTQY
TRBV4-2 ASSQGGGERGPYNEQF
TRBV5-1 ASSLAPAGLTNTEAF
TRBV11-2 ASSLLGGSRRDTQY
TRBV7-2 ASSNGQVNTQY
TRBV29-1 SVVLLAGVGEQF
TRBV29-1 SISLRDSTGELF
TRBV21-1 ASNWGPANYGYT
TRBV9 ASSVSGTISNEQF
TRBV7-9 ASSLRQGSSNEKLF
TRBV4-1 ASSQTSGGLDNEQF
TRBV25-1 ASSPQDTMNTEAF
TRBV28 ASSIQTGTFGRNEKLF
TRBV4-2 ASSQGPGEETQY
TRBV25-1 ASSELGRFAEAF
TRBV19 ASSLRQGSGYGYT
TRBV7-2 ASSLRQGPSYEQY
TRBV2 ASSGGRNQPQH
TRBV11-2 ASSRDRDTEAF
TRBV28 ASSQRQVNLF
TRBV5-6 ASSSGGWGKADTQY
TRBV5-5 ASSLRGSSNYGYT
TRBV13 ASSGGRREGRNEQF
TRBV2 ASSEEVQLRGGELF
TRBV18 ASSPPAGGYGYT
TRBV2 ASSQTGGSNEKLF
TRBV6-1 ATKTGLAGYYEQY
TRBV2 ASSEWRGNYGYT
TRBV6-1 ASSLQVDYGYT
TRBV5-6 ASSSGGSSYNSPLH
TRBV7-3 ASSLRTGPSSGANVLT
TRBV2 ASREGAGEQF
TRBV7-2 ASSQGGTYGYT